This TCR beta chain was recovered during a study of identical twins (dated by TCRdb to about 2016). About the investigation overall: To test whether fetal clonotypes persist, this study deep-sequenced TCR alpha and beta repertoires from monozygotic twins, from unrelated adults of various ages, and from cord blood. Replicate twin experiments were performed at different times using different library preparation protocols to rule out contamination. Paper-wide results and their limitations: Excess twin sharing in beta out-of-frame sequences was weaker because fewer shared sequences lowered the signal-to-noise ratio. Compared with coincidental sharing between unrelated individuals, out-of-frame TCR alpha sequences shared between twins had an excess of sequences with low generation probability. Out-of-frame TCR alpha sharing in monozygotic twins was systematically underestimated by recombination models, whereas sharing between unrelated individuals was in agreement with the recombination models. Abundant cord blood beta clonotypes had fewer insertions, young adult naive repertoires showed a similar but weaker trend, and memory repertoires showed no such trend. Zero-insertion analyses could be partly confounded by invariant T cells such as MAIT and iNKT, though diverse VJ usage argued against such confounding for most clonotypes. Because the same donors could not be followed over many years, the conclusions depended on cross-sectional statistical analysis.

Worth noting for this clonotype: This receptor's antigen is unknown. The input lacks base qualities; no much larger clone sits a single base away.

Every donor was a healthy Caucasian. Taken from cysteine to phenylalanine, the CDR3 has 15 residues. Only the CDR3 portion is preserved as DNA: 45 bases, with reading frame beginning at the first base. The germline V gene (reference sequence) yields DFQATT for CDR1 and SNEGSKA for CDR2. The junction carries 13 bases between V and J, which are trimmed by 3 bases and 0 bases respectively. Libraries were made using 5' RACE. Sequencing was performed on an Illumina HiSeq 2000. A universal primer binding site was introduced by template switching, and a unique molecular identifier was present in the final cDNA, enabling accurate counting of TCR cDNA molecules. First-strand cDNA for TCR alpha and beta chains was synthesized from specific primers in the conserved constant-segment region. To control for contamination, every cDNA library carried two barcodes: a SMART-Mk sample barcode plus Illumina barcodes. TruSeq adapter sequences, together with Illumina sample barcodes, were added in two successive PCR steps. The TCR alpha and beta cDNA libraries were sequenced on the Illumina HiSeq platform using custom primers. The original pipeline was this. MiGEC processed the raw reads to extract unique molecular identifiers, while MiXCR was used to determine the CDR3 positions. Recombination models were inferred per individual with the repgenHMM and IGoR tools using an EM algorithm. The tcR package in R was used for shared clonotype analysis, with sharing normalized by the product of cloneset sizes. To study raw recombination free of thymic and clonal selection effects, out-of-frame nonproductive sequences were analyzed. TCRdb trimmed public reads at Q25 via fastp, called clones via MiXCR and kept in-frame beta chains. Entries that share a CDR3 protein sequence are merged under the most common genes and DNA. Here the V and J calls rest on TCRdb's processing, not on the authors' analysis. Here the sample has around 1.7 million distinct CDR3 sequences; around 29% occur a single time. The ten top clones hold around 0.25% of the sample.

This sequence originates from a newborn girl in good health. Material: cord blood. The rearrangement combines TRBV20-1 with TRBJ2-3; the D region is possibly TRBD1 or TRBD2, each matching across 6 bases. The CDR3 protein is CSARRGATSTDTQYF. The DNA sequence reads TGCAGTGCTAGGAGGGGGGCTACTAGCACAGATACGCAGTATTTT.